This entry lists 15 T cell receptor beta chains sequenced from one sample in a study of T-cell reconstitution after alpha-beta-depleted transplantation in children. A TCRbeta library incorporating unique molecular identifiers was prepared. Using its own MiXCR run on the PCR reads, TCRdb lists one record per CDR3 protein. The table has approximately 230,000 distinct CDR3 sequences, under 30% seen once. Specimen: PBMCs, collected before TCRalphabeta/CD19-depleted stem cell transplant. The receptor set was obtained from a girl aged 2-9 years with Fanconi anemia, due to receive a stem cell transplant.

The chain recombines TRBV7-2 with TRBJ2-1; 10 nucleotides match TRBD2. Germline V gene sequence: CDR1 SGHTA, CDR2 FQGNSA. This CDR3 contains 15 residues. V shed 11 bases, J shed 5 bases, and the junction held 12 bases outside the gene matches. CDR3 coding DNA: TGTGCCGGTCGACCCCGGCTAGCGGGGGACAATGAGCAGTTCTTC. Protein: CAGRPRLAGDNEQFF.

There are many counts of this clonotype. The CDR3 DNA follows: TGTGCCAGCAGCTTAATTGGCGGGACTACGCCGAACACCGGGGAGCTGTTTTTT. Translated, it gives CASSLIGGTTPNTGELFF. The chain has TRBV7-6 and TRBJ2-2; 7 bases fit TRBD2. The CDR3 is 18 residues long. Losses at the gene ends were 2 bases for V and 0 bases for J; bases not matched to a gene: 9. CDR1 SGHVS and CDR2 FNYEAQ come from the germline V gene.

This clonotype was picked up a small number of times. The V call is TRBV28, the J call TRBJ1-4; D call uncertain. The V end lost 1 base, the J end lost 6 bases, and 3 bases lay between the germline ends. Germline V gives CDR1 MDHEN, CDR2 SYDVKM. The CDR3 is 12 residues long. Written as DNA, the CDR3 is TGTGCCAGCAGTTTATTCCATGAAAAACTGTTTTTT. It specifies CASSLFHEKLFF.

In this sample, this clonotype turned up many times. This chain connects TRBV25-1 to TRBJ2-3; 7 nucleotides line up with TRBD2. Germline CDR1 reads MGHDK; CDR2 reads SYGVNS. This CDR3 has 15 residues. Unmatched junction bases numbered 9, after V lost 7 bases and J lost 2 bases. This chain's CDR3 is CASIGVGGPTDTQYF. The CDR3 DNA reads TGTGCCAGCATTGGGGTGGGAGGGCCCACAGATACGCAGTATTTT.

In this sample, this clonotype turned up a few times. This chain connects TRBV12-3 or TRBV12-4 to TRBJ1-4, with D possibly TRBD1 on 5 matching bases. The germline V and J ends were trimmed by 5 bases and 3 bases, with 13 bases remaining between them. The CDR3 runs 15 residues. The CDR3 region has the DNA TGTGCCAGCAGTCCCTCGGGGCCCCCTAATGAAAAACTGTTTTTT. Translating gives CASSPSGPPNEKLFF.

In this sample, this clonotype turned up a few times. V usage is TRBV12-3 or TRBV12-4 and J usage is TRBJ2-5, with TRBD1 identical over 10 bases. The CDR3 length is 14 residues. The J segment lost 4 bases and the V segment lost 4 bases, leaving 3 bases of the junction unmatched. The CDR3, as DNA: TGTGCCAGCAGTTCGACAGGGGGCGGAGAGACCCAGTACTTC. It encodes CASSSTGGGETQYF.

This clonotype has only a few counts. CDR3 sequence: CASSPRTEPSTDTQYF. CDR3 DNA sequence: TGTGCCAGCAGTCCAAGGACTGAACCTAGCACAGATACGCAGTATTTT. The chain is built from TRBV6-1 and TRBJ2-3; possible D gene TRBD2, 5 bases. V lost 5 bases to trimming and J lost 0 bases, with 15 bases between them. Germline V gene lookup returns CDR1 MNHNS and CDR2 SASEGT. The CDR3 runs 16 residues.

This clonotype was recorded at least ten times. CDR3 amino acids: CASSLVGGYTF. Here the CDR3 DNA reads TGTGCCAGCAGCTTGGTGGGCGGCTACACCTTC. The genes are TRBV7-2 and TRBJ1-2; D ambiguous. Germline CDR1 reads SGHTA; CDR2 reads FQGNSA. Trimming cost V 3 bases and J 8 bases, with 7 bases left between them. The CDR3 has 11 residues.

V and J are TRBV5-1 and TRBJ2-3; 7 nucleotides match TRBD2. Germline CDR1 reads SGHRS; CDR2 reads YFSETQ. J was trimmed by 4 bases and V by 7 bases; bases with no gene match: 6. The length of the CDR3 is 13 residues. Here the CDR3 reads CASSEAGADTQYF. The CDR3 DNA reads TGCGCCAGCTCCGAGGCGGGGGCAGATACGCAGTATTTT.

This clonotype was picked up many times. The J gene is TRBJ2-7, the V gene TRBV29-1; a possible D gene is TRBD2 (6 bases). This CDR3 is built from 13 residues. Trimming took 4 bases from V and 2 from J, leaving 12 bases between them. Germline CDR1 reads SQVTM; CDR2 reads ANQGSEA. The CDR3 DNA follows: TGCAGCGTTGTACTAGCAACTACCTACGAGCAGTACTTC. It encodes CSVVLATTYEQYF.

The chain uses TRBV20-1 and TRBJ2-1; D call uncertain. The ends were cut back, 1 base at V and 0 bases at J, with 19 bases in the middle. Per germline, CDR1 DFQATT and CDR2 SNEGSKA (reference sequence). This CDR3 is built from 18 residues. This chain's CDR3 is CSARAYFSGPSSYNEQFF. CDR3 bases: TGCAGTGCTAGAGCATATTTCTCAGGCCCAAGCTCCTACAATGAGCAGTTCTTC.

This clonotype was counted many times. The chain couples TRBV24-1 to TRBJ2-5; the D gene is possibly TRBD2 (5 bases). The ends were cut back, 5 bases at V and 5 bases at J, with 11 bases in the middle. Germline CDR1 is KGHDR and CDR2 is SFDVKD. The CDR3 is 13 amino acids. CDR3 region: CATSATGSETQYF. As DNA, the CDR3 is TGTGCCACCAGTGCAACGGGATCGGAGACCCAGTACTTC.

This clonotype was counted at least ten times. This chain connects TRBV12-3 or TRBV12-4 to TRBJ1-6, with 9 nucleotides matching TRBD1. V shed 5 bases and J 10 bases; nucleotides not matched to a gene: 12. This CDR3 region has 16 residues. CDR3 sequence (DNA): TGTGCCAGCAGTCCCCAGGACAGGGGATCAGGCTCACCCCTCCACTTT. Translating gives CASSPQDRGSGSPLHF.

This clonotype has just a few counts. The rearrangement links TRBV20-1 to TRBJ2-7, with TRBD1 matching over 10 bases. The germline V gene has CDR1 DFQATT and CDR2 SNEGSKA (reference sequence). CDR3 length equals 13 residues. V lost 1 base to trimming and J lost 6 bases; unmatched junction nucleotides: 3. The CDR3 DNA follows: TGCAGTGCTAGAGGCTGGACAGGGGGCGAGCAGTACTTC. It encodes CSARGWTGGEQYF.

This clonotype was recorded many times. The chain employs TRBV12-3 or TRBV12-4 and TRBJ2-5; 11 nucleotides align to TRBD2. The length of the CDR3 is 16 residues. V trimming: 3 bases; J trimming: 2 bases; junction bases outside the gene matches: 5. The CDR3 loop reads CASSFRLAGGQETQYF. The DNA of the CDR3 is TGTGCCAGCAGTTTTAGGCTAGCGGGGGGACAAGAGACCCAGTACTTC.